This passage covers 7 T cell receptor beta chains from one sample sequenced in a study of T cells in Graves' hyperthyroidism and ophthalmopathy. The CDR3 regions of TCR beta were amplified from RNA transcripts. The HTBI primer set served for first-round RT-PCR of the TCR CDR3. TCRdb reprocessed the multiplex PCR reads with MiXCR, giving one entry per CDR3 protein. The sample shows around 350,000 distinct CDR3 sequences, 15% to 20% of them seen only once. Sequencing input: blood. Every receptor here comes from a young woman with Graves' hyperthyroidism.

This clonotype was recorded many times. V gene TRBV9 combines with J gene TRBJ1-1; D is unclear. The CDR3 runs to 14 residues. The V end lost 2 bases, the J end lost 2 bases, and 10 bases lay between the germline ends. Germline V gene data show CDR1 as SGDLS and CDR2 as YYNGEE. The CDR3 nucleotides read TGTGCCAGCAGCGTCAGCAAGGAAAACACTGAAGCTTTCTTT. Its protein is CASSVSKENTEAFF.

This clonotype was recorded many times. CDR3 protein: CAISESAQLGEQYF. CDR3 in DNA: TGTGCCATCAGTGAGTCGGCCCAGTTGGGAGAGCAGTACTTC. The chain recombines TRBV10-3 with TRBJ2-7; D gene unclear. V lost 0 bases, J lost 7 bases, and 13 bases lay in between. Per the germline V gene, CDR1 is ENHRY and CDR2 is SYGVKD. CDR3 length: 14 amino acids.

This clonotype was recorded many times. The chain uses TRBV28 and TRBJ2-7; 12 nucleotides line up with TRBD2. After removal of 6 bases from V and 1 base from J, the junction contained 4 bases not matched to a gene. The CDR3 spans 15 residues. Germline V gene data show CDR1 as MDHEN and CDR2 as SYDVKM. CDR3 DNA sequence: TGTGCCAGCAGCAGGACTAGCGGGGAGTCCTACGAGCAGTACTTC. Translating it yields CASSRTSGESYEQYF.

This clonotype came up many times. The chain is built from TRBV18 and TRBJ1-2, with D tentatively TRBD1 (5 bases). Trimming removed 3 bases at V and 4 bases at J, with 9 bases between. Germline V gene sequence: CDR1 KGHSH, CDR2 LQKENI. The CDR3 is 13 amino acids. This CDR3 reads CASSPDTFYGYTF. The CDR3 DNA follows: TGTGCCAGCTCACCGGACACTTTCTATGGCTACACCTTC.

This clonotype was recorded a few times. The CDR3 DNA follows: TGTGCCAGCAGCTTAGGCCGGGACGGTATAGAGACCCAGTACTTC. Protein sequence: CASSLGRDGIETQYF. J is TRBJ2-5 and V is TRBV11-2; tentatively, D is TRBD1 or TRBD2 (5 bases each). Trimming shortened V by 1 base and J by 4 bases, and 13 bases separated the two germline ends. This CDR3 region has 15 residues. Germline CDR1 is SGHAT and CDR2 is FQNNGV.

J is TRBJ2-1 and V is TRBV3-1, with D uncertain. The ends were cut back, 4 bases at V and 1 base at J, with 11 bases in the middle. The CDR3 spans 15 residues. From germline, CDR1 is LGHDT and CDR2 YNNKEL (reference sequence). The CDR3, as DNA: TGTGCCAGCAGCCCTGACCCGATTTCCTACAATGAGCAGTTCTTC. Its translation is CASSPDPISYNEQFF.

This clonotype was picked up a small number of times. The chain is built from TRBV2 and TRBJ1-5, with a possible D match to TRBD1 (6 bases). Deletions cut 7 bases from V and 4 bases from J, with 14 bases between. Germline V gives CDR1 SNHLY, CDR2 FYNNEI. This CDR3 has 14 residues. CDR3 in amino acids: CASMISGTNQPQHF. The CDR3 DNA reads TGTGCCAGCATGATTTCGGGGACAAATCAGCCCCAGCATTTT.